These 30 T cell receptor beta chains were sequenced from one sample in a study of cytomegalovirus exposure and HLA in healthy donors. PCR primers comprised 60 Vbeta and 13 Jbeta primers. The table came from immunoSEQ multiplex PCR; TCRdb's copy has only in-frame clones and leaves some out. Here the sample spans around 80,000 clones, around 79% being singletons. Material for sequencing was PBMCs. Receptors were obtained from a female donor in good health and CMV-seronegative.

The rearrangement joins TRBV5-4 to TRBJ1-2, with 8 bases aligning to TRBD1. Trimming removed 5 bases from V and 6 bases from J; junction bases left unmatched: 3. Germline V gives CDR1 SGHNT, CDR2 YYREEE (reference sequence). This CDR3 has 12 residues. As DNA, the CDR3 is TGTGCCAGCAGGCAGGGGGCTAATGGCTACACCTTC. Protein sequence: CASRQGANGYTF.

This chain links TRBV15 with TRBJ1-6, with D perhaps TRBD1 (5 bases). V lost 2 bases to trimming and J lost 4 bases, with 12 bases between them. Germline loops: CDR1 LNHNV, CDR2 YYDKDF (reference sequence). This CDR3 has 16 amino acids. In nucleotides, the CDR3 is TGTGCCACCAGCAGAAGGGAGGGACGGTATAATTCACCCCTCCACTTT. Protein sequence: CATSRREGRYNSPLHF.

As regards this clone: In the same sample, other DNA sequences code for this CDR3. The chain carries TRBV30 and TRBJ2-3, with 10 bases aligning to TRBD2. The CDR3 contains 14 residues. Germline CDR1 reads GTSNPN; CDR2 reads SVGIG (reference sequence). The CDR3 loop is CAGASGGGGDTQYF. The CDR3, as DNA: TGTGCTGGGGCTAGCGGGGGTGGTGGGGATACGCAGTATTTT.

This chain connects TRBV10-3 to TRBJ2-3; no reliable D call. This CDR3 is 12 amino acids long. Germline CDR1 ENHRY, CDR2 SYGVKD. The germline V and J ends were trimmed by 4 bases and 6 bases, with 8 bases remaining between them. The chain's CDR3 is CAISVARDTQYF. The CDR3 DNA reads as TGTGCCATCAGTGTGGCTAGGGATACGCAGTATTTT.

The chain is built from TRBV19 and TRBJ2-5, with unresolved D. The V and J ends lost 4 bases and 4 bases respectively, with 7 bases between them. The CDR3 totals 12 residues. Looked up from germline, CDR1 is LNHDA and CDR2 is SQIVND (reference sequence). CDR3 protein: CASSSAGETQYF. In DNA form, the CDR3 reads TGTGCCAGTAGTAGCGCTGGAGAGACCCAGTACTTC.

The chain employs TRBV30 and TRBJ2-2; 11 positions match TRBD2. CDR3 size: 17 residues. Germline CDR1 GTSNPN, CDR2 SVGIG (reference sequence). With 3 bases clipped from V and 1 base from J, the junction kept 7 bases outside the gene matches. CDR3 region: CAWRTRLAGRNTGELFF. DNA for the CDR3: TGTGCCTGGAGGACGCGACTAGCGGGAAGGAACACCGGGGAGCTGTTTTTT.

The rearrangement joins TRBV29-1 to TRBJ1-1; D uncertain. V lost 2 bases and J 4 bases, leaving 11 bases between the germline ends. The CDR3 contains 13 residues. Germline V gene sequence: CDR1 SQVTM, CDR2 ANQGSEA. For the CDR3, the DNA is TGCAGCGTTGAATTGGGCAGTACCACTGAAGCTTTCTTT. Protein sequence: CSVELGSTTEAFF.

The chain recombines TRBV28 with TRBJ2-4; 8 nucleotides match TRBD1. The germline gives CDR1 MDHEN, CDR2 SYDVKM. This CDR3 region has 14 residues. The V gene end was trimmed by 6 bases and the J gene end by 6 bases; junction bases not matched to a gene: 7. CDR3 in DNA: TGTGCCAGCAGGTATCCGGGACAGGTAAACATTCAGTACTTC. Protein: CASRYPGQVNIQYF.

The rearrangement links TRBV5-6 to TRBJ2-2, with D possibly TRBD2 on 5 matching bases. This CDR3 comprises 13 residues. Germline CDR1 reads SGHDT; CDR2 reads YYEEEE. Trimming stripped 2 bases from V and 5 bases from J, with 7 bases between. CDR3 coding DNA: TGTGCCAGCAGCTTCAGGAGGACCGGGGAGCTGTTTTTT. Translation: CASSFRRTGELFF.

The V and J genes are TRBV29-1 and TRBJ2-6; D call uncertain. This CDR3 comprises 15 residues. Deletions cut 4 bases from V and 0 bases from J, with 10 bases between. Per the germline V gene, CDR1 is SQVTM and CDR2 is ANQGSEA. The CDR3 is CSVAPRRSGANVLTF. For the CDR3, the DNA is TGCAGCGTTGCCCCCCGTCGCTCTGGGGCCAACGTCCTGACTTTC.

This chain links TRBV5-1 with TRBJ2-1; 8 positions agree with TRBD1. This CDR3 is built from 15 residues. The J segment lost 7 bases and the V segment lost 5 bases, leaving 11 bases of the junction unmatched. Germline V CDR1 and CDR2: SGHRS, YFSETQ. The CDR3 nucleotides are TGCGCCAGCAGGCAAACAGGGGGTGTCAGGAATGAGCAGTTCTTC. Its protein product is CASRQTGGVRNEQFF.

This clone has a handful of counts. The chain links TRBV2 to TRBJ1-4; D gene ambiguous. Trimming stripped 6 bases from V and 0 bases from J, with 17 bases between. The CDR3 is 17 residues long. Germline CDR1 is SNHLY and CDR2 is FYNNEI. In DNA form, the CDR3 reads TGTGCCAGCAGCCCCTCGCAGGTCGGCACAACTAATGAAAAACTGTTTTTT. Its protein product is CASSPSQVGTTNEKLFF. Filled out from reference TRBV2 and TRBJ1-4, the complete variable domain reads EPEVTQTPSHQVTQMGQEVILRCVPISNHLYFYWYRQILGQKVEFLVSFYNNEISEKSEIFDDQFSVERPDGSNFTLKIRSTKLEDSAMYFCASSPSQVGTTNEKLFFGSGTQLSVL.

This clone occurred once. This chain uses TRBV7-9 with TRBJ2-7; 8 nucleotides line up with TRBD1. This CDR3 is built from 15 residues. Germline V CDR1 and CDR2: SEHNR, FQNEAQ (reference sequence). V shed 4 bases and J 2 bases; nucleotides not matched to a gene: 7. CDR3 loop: CASSSRTGSPYEQYF. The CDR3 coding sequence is TGTGCCAGCAGCTCACGGACAGGGTCTCCCTACGAGCAGTACTTC.

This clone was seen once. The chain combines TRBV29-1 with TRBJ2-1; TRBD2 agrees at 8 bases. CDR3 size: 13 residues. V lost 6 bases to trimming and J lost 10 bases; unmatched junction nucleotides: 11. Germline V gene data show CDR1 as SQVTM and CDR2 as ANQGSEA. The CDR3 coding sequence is TGCAGCGTCGCCGACAGCGGGAGCTGGGAGCAGTTCTTC. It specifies CSVADSGSWEQFF.

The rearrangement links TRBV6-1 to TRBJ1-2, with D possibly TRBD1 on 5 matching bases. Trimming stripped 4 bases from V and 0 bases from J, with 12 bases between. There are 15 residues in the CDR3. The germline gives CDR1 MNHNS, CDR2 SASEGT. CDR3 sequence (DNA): TGTGCCAGCAGTGCCCAGGGTACCGCTAACTATGGCTACACCTTC. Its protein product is CASSAQGTANYGYTF.

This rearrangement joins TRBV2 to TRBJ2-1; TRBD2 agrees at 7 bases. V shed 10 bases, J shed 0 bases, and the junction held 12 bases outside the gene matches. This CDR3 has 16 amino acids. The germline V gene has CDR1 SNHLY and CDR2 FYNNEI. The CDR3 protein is CAMKTAGESSYNEQFF. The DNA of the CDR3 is TGTGCCATGAAAACCGCGGGGGAGAGCTCCTACAATGAGCAGTTCTTC.

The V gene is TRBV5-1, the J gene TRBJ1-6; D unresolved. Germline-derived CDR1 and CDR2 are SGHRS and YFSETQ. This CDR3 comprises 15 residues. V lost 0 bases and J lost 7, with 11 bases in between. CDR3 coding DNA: TGCGCCAGCAGCTTGGATGCAGGAGGGAATTCACCCCTCCACTTT. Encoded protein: CASSLDAGGNSPLHF.

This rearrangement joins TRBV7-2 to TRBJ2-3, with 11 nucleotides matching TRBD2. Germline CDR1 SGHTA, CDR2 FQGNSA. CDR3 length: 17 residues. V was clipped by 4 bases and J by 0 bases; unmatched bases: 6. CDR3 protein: CASSSGTSGPSTDTQYF. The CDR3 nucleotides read TGTGCCAGCAGCTCAGGGACTAGCGGACCTAGCACAGATACGCAGTATTTT.

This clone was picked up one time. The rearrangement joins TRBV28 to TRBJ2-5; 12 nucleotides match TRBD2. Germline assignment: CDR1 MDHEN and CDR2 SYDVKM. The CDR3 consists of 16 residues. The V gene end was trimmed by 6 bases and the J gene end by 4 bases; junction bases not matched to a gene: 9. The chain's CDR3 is CASRKTSGRRVETQYF. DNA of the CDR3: TGTGCCAGCAGGAAGACTAGCGGGAGACGGGTAGAGACCCAGTACTTC.

CDR3 amino acids: CATSREVGDRGTDTQYF. The CDR3 DNA follows: TGTGCCACCAGCAGAGAAGTCGGGGACAGGGGCACAGATACGCAGTATTTT. The chain joins TRBV15 to TRBJ2-3; 9 nucleotides match TRBD1. This CDR3 is built from 17 residues. Germline values: CDR1 LNHNV, CDR2 YYDKDF (reference sequence). Trimming cost V 0 bases and J 1 base; bases outside gene matches: 5.

CDR3 in DNA: TGTGCCAGCAGTTTTCCAAACGAGGCCGGCTACACCTTC. Protein sequence: CASSFPNEAGYTF. The rearrangement links TRBV28 to TRBJ1-2; D uncertain. CDR3 length equals 13 residues. V gave up 3 bases and J gave up 8 bases, with 13 bases separating them. In germline, CDR1 is MDHEN, CDR2 SYDVKM.

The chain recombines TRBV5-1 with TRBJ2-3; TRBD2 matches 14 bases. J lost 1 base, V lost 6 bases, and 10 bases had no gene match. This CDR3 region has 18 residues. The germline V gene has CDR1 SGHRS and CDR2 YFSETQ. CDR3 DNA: TGCGCCAGCACCCCGGGACTAGCGGGAGTAGGGGGCACAGATACGCAGTATTTT. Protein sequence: CASTPGLAGVGGTDTQYF.

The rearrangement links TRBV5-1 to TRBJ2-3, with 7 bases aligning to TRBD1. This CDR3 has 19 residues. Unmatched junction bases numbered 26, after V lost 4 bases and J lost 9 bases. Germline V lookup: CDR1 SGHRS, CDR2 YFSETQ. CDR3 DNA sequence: TGCGCCAGCAGCCCCGTTAATCGACAGGGCCCCACCTCCAGGTCCACGCAGTATTTT. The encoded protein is CASSPVNRQGPTSRSTQYF.

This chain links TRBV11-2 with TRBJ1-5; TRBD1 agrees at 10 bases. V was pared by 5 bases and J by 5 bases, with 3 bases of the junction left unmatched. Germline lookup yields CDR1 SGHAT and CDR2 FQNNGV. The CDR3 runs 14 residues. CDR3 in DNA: TGTGCCAGCAGCCCGGGACAGGGGCATCAGCCCCAGCATTTT. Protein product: CASSPGQGHQPQHF.

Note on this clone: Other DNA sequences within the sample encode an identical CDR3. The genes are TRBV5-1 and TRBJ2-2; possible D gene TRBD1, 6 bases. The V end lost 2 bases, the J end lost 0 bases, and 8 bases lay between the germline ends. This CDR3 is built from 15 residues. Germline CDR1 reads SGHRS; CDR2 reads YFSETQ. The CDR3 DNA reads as TGCGCCAGCAGCTTAGGGGGTTCGAACACCGGGGAGCTGTTTTTT. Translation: CASSLGGSNTGELFF.

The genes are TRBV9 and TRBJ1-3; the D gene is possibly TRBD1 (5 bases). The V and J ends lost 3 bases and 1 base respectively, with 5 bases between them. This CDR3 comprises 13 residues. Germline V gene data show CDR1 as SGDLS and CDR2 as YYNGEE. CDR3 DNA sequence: TGTGCCAGCAGCGGGACATCTGGAAACACCATATATTTT. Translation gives CASSGTSGNTIYF.

In nucleotides, the CDR3 is TGTGCCAGCAGTCAAACACAGGGGGCCAAAAACATTCAGTACTTC. Protein product: CASSQTQGAKNIQYF. The chain couples TRBV6-5 to TRBJ2-4, with 7 positions matching TRBD1. Germline loops: CDR1 MNHEY, CDR2 SVGAGI. Germline trimming cut 5 bases from V and 1 base from J; bases unmatched to any gene: 5. The CDR3 covers 15 residues.

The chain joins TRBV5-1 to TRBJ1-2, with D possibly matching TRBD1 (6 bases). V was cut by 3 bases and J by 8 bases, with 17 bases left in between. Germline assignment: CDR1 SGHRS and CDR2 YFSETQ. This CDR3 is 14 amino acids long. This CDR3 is CASSSPTGGTGYTF. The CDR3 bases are TGCGCCAGCAGCTCCCCGACAGGAGGTACCGGCTACACCTTC.

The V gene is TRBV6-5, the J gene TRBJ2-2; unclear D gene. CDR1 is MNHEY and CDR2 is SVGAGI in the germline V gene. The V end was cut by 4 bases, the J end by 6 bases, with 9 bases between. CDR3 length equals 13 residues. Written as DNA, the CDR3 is TGTGCCAGCAGTTCCTCGACACCCGGGGAGCTGTTTTTT. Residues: CASSSSTPGELFF.

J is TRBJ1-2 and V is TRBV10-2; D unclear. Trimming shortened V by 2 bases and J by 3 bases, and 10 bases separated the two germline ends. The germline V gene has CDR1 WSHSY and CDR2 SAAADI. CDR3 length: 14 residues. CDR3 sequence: CASSEEDRDYGYTF. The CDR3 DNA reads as TGCGCCAGCAGTGAGGAGGATCGGGACTATGGCTACACCTTC.